One and the same sample provided the 6 T cell receptor beta chains below, sequenced in a study of blood T cells in healthy people across ages. For the second PCR, which ran for roughly 6 to 11 cycles, a sample-barcoded 5' primer and a J-beta primer mix were used. MiXCR was run by TCRdb on the 5' RACE reads, yielding one entry per CDR3 protein. The profile covers about 290,000 distinct CDR3 sequences, with roughly 29% appearing a single time and over 25% taken by the ten largest. Sequenced material: blood. The receptors stem from a woman in her sixties or seventies in good health.

This clonotype was found a few times. The gene calls are TRBV6-5 and TRBJ2-1; D is undetermined. Trimming took 8 bases from V and 3 from J, leaving 5 bases between them. The CDR3 is 11 residues long. The germline gives CDR1 MNHEY, CDR2 SVGAGI. DNA for the CDR3: TGTGCCAGCCAAAACTACAATGAGCAGTTCTTC. As protein: CASQNYNEQFF.

This clonotype showed up just a few times. J is TRBJ1-2 and V is TRBV5-1; no clear D. The CDR3 has 15 residues. Trimming took 2 bases from V and 4 from J, leaving 15 bases between them. Germline values: CDR1 SGHRS, CDR2 YFSETQ. The CDR3 reads CASSFGRSGPYGYTF. The DNA of the CDR3 is TGCGCCAGCAGCTTCGGAAGAAGTGGTCCCTATGGCTACACCTTC.

The chain carries TRBV2 and TRBJ2-3; 8 bases are a match to TRBD2. Germline values: CDR1 SNHLY, CDR2 FYNNEI. The CDR3 spans 16 residues. V lost 2 bases, J lost 4 bases, and 8 bases stayed unmatched. The CDR3 coding sequence is TGTGCCAGCAGTGAACTGGGGGCGGGAGGAGCAGATACGCAGTATTTT. Translation gives CASSELGAGGADTQYF. The variable domain in full, with the rest retrieved from reference TRBV2 and TRBJ2-3, is EPEVTQTPSHQVTQMGQEVILRCVPISNHLYFYWYRQILGQKVEFLVSFYNNEISEKSEIFDDQFSVERPDGSNFTLKIRSTKLEDSAMYFCASSELGAGGADTQYFGPGTRLTVL.

The chain couples TRBV7-2 to TRBJ1-1, with D possibly TRBD1 on 5 matching bases. Germline V CDR1 and CDR2: SGHTA, FQGNSA. V was shortened by 4 bases and J by 9 bases, with 24 bases between the two germline ends. CDR3 length: 16 residues. CDR3 nucleotide sequence: TGTGCCAGCAGCTCGCAACCGGGACTATCGGTCGGGCAAGCTTTCTTT. This encodes CASSSQPGLSVGQAFF.

This clonotype was picked up a small number of times. The chain uses TRBV9 and TRBJ1-5, with D unresolved. Germline V gives CDR1 SGDLS, CDR2 YYNGEE. V was pared by 0 bases and J by 6 bases, with 7 bases between. CDR3 length equals 13 residues. The CDR3 here is CASSVELGQPQHF. The CDR3 DNA reads TGTGCCAGCAGCGTAGAGCTCGGTCAGCCCCAGCATTTT.

The V and J genes are TRBV7-2 and TRBJ2-1, with a weak D call TRBD2 (6 bases). V was pared by 3 bases and J by 5 bases, with 14 bases between. This CDR3 region has 15 residues. Germline lookup yields CDR1 SGHTA and CDR2 FQGNSA. The CDR3 region has the DNA TGTGCCAGCAGCTTCGGGACTCCCCGGCACAATGAGCAGTTCTTC. Protein product: CASSFGTPRHNEQFF.